These 20 T cell receptor beta chains were all obtained from the same sample, sequenced in a study of PD-1 blockade in classical Hodgkin lymphoma. Brentuximab vedotin exposure varied among the patients, all of whom had relapsed after autologous stem cell transplantation. Thawed PBMCs underwent magnetic negative selection to yield purified CD4+ T cells. Repertoires were generated with immunoSEQ multiplex PCR, while TCRdb's copy carries only in-frame clones and drops some. The data show under 8,000 clones, with approximately 80% seen just once and approximately 4.1% held by the top ten. The sequencing used CD4+ T cells from blood, collected at baseline. These receptor sequences come from a human donor with classical Hodgkin lymphoma.

This clone was detected only once. J is TRBJ1-1 and V is TRBV4-1; perhaps TRBD1 as D (6 bases). Germline CDR1 and CDR2: MGHRA and YSYEKL. The CDR3 consists of 15 residues. Trimming stripped 1 base from V and 3 bases from J, with 12 bases between. This CDR3 reads CASSQVQGRYTEAFF. Written as DNA, the CDR3 is TGCGCCAGCAGCCAAGTACAGGGACGGTACACTGAAGCTTTCTTT.

The CDR3 nucleotides read TGTGCCAGCAGCTCCGGGACAGGGAAGGGCACAGATACGCAGTATTTT. As protein: CASSSGTGKGTDTQYF. The V call is TRBV11-3, the J call TRBJ2-3; 9 bases line up with TRBD1. CDR1 is SGHNT and CDR2 is YENEEA in the germline V gene. The CDR3 spans 16 residues. The V segment lost 4 bases and the J segment 1 base; nucleotides outside the gene matches: 6.

J is TRBJ1-4 and V is TRBV7-9; the D is unclear. CDR1 SEHNR and CDR2 FQNEAQ come from the germline V gene (reference sequence). Trimming pared 2 bases from V and 0 bases from J, leaving 7 bases between. The CDR3 has 15 residues. The DNA for the CDR3 is TGTGCCAGCAGCTTAATCCCTACAACTAATGAAAAACTGTTTTTT. Amino acids: CASSLIPTTNEKLFF.

The chain has TRBV19 and TRBJ1-3; D not resolved. Per germline, CDR1 LNHDA and CDR2 SQIVND (reference sequence). Trimming left V 7 bases short and J 0 bases short, with 16 bases between. The CDR3 runs 16 residues. In DNA form, the CDR3 reads TGTGCCAGTACCAACCCCCGCAGCTTCTCTGGAAACACCATATATTTT. Encoded protein: CASTNPRSFSGNTIYF.

V is TRBV5-1 and J is TRBJ2-4; no clear D. Per the germline V gene, CDR1 is SGHRS and CDR2 is YFSETQ. Trimming shortened V by 4 bases and J by 2 bases, and 13 bases separated the two germline ends. The CDR3 is 15 residues long. CDR3: CASSRPRETKNIQYF. The DNA of the CDR3 is TGCGCCAGCAGCCGACCGCGCGAGACCAAAAACATTCAGTACTTC.

The CDR3 nucleotides read TGTGCCAGCAGCTTCAACATAGCCGGAGGGAACACCGGGGAGCTGTTTTTT. This encodes CASSFNIAGGNTGELFF. The genes are TRBV5-4 and TRBJ2-2; D possibly corresponds to TRBD2 (5 bases). The length of the CDR3 is 17 residues. Trimming removed 2 bases from V and 1 base from J, with 15 bases in between. Germline-derived CDR1 and CDR2 are SGHNT and YYREEE (reference sequence).

The chain recombines TRBV4-1 with TRBJ2-2, with D unclear. Germline lookup yields CDR1 MGHRA and CDR2 YSYEKL. This CDR3 has 17 amino acids. Trimming removed 1 base from V and 1 base from J, with 13 bases in between. The CDR3 DNA reads TGCGCCAGCAGCCAAGTGGATATGGGAATGAACACCGGGGAGCTGTTTTTT. This gives the protein CASSQVDMGMNTGELFF.

The chain links TRBV6-6 to TRBJ2-2, with D uncertain. Germline CDR1 is MNHNY and CDR2 is SVGAGI (reference sequence). The CDR3 sequence is 14 residues long. The germline V and J ends were trimmed by 0 bases and 10 bases, with 12 bases remaining between them. The CDR3 loop reads CASSYSIKVEELFF. The CDR3 DNA reads TGTGCCAGCAGTTACTCGATCAAGGTAGAGGAGCTGTTTTTT.

The CDR3 DNA follows: TGTGCCAGCAGCGTAGCAGTAGGGACCGGGGAGCTGTTTTTT. It is translated as CASSVAVGTGELFF. The rearrangement uses TRBV9 and TRBJ2-2; D gene ambiguous. V was trimmed by 0 bases and J by 5 bases, leaving 8 bases between them. The CDR3 is 14 amino acids. The germline gives CDR1 SGDLS, CDR2 YYNGEE.

The chain uses TRBV2 and TRBJ2-2; 7 bases are a match to TRBD1. Germline trimming cut 5 bases from V and 4 bases from J; bases unmatched to any gene: 4. Germline CDR1 is SNHLY and CDR2 is FYNNEI. This CDR3 is built from 14 residues. DNA for the CDR3: TGTGCCAGCAGTAGACAGGGACGCACCGGGGAGCTGTTTTTT. It is translated as CASSRQGRTGELFF.

As for this clone: One end of the junction does not line up with germline, which may come from a read error. The chain is built from TRBV5-1 and TRBJ2-7; no clear D gene. Germline V CDR1 and CDR2: SGHRS, YFSETQ. The CDR3 covers 12 residues. CDR3 in amino acids: CASSPMFGPQLF. The CDR3 DNA reads TGCGCCAGCAGCCCCATGTTCGGTCCCCAGCTCTTC. The full variable domain, rest sourced from reference TRBV5-1 and TRBJ2-7, is KAGVTQTPRYLIKTRGQQVTLSCSPISGHRSVSWYQQTPGQGLQFLFEYFSETQRNKGNFPGRFSGRQFSNSRSEMNVSTLELGDSALYLCASSPMFGPQLFGPGTRLTVT.

CDR3 DNA: TGTGCCACCAGCAGAGATAGACGCGGGGGCGGCGGGGAGCTGTTTTTT. Translation: CATSRDRRGGGGELFF. V gene TRBV15 combines with J gene TRBJ2-2; possible D gene TRBD2, 7 bases. This CDR3 has 16 amino acids. Germline CDR1 is LNHNV and CDR2 is YYDKDF (reference sequence). V was trimmed by 0 bases and J by 7 bases, leaving 15 bases between them.

This clone showed up just once. The chain links TRBV12-5 to TRBJ1-1, with D unclear. CDR3 length: 14 residues. Germline V gene sequence: CDR1 LGHNT, CDR2 FRNRAP. The ends were cut back, 1 base at V and 1 base at J, with 7 bases in the middle. DNA of the CDR3: TGTGCTAGTGGTTTGGGGGCCTCGAACACTGAAGCTTTCTTT. Translation gives CASGLGASNTEAFF.

This clone was seen once. The chain has TRBV13 and TRBJ1-1, with D tentatively TRBD1 (5 bases). CDR3 length: 15 residues. Trimming took 5 bases from V and 3 from J, leaving 16 bases between them. CDR1 PRHDT and CDR2 FYEKMQ come from the germline V gene (reference sequence). The DNA of the CDR3 is TGTGCCAGCAGCCTCCGGGGGGGTGAGTACACTGAAGCTTTCTTT. Translating gives CASSLRGGEYTEAFF. Using reference TRBV13 and TRBJ1-1 for the parts outside the CDR3, the full variable domain is AAGVIQSPRHLIKEKRETATLKCYPIPRHDTVYWYQQGPGQDPQFLISFYEKMQSDKGSIPDRFSAQQFSDYHSELNMSSLELGDSALYFCASSLRGGEYTEAFFGQGTRLTVV.

The genes are TRBV6-5 and TRBJ1-5; D remains ambiguous. In germline, CDR1 is MNHEY, CDR2 SVGAGI. V was shortened by 3 bases and J by 0 bases, with 6 bases between the two germline ends. The CDR3 totals 14 residues. CDR3 in amino acids: CASSYVTSNQPQHF. The CDR3 bases are TGTGCCAGCAGTTATGTCACTAGCAATCAGCCCCAGCATTTT.

J is TRBJ2-1 and V is TRBV7-2; D is perhaps TRBD2 (7 bases). Deletions cut 3 bases from V and 4 bases from J, with 13 bases between. Germline V gives CDR1 SGHTA, CDR2 FQGNSA. This CDR3 contains 15 residues. CDR3 region: CASSFSRGGYNEQFF. The DNA for the CDR3 is TGTGCCAGCAGCTTCAGCAGGGGAGGGTACAATGAGCAGTTCTTC.

The rearrangement joins TRBV13 to TRBJ2-3, with D unclear. V lost 5 bases and J 6 bases, leaving 18 bases between the germline ends. The length of the CDR3 is 15 residues. Germline CDR1 is PRHDT and CDR2 is FYEKMQ (reference sequence). The CDR3 region has the DNA TGTGCCAGCAGCACTCGTCTGCCCCAGGTGGATACGCAGTATTTT. Protein product: CASSTRLPQVDTQYF. Based on the CDR3 plus reference TRBV13 and TRBJ2-3, the full variable domain is AAGVIQSPRHLIKEKRETATLKCYPIPRHDTVYWYQQGPGQDPQFLISFYEKMQSDKGSIPDRFSAQQFSDYHSELNMSSLELGDSALYFCASSTRLPQVDTQYFGPGTRLTVL.

This chain connects TRBV5-1 to TRBJ1-2; D remains unclear. The CDR3 extends over 14 amino acids. The V gene lost 0 bases and the J gene lost 14 bases, with 20 bases spanning the gap. Germline V gene data show CDR1 as SGHRS and CDR2 as YFSETQ. The CDR3 nucleotides read TGCGCCAGCAGCTTGGCCTCAGGAGTCCGGGGTTCGACCTTC. It specifies CASSLASGVRGSTF.

The chain uses TRBV7-2 and TRBJ1-4; D possibly corresponds to TRBD1 (5 bases). V was pared by 5 bases and J by 4 bases, with 14 bases between. CDR3 size: 15 residues. Germline CDR1 is SGHTA and CDR2 is FQGNSA. CDR3 nucleotides: TGTGCCAGCAGCAATGGGGGAGGGGATAATGAAAAACTGTTTTTT. Translating it yields CASSNGGGDNEKLFF.

The CDR3 DNA reads as TGCGCCAGCAGCCCCAGTGTTGGGGATTCACCCCTCCACTTT. Its protein product is CASSPSVGDSPLHF. This chain links TRBV5-1 with TRBJ1-6; D remains ambiguous. The CDR3 contains 14 residues. V lost 4 bases and J lost 8, with 13 bases in between. Germline V gives CDR1 SGHRS, CDR2 YFSETQ.